A single sample gave rise to the 21 T cell receptor beta chains below, sequenced in a study of shared clonotypes between healthy human individuals. Only in-frame clones appear in the TCRdb table, and some are missing; sequencing was by immunoSEQ multiplex PCR. The data show hundreds of thousands of clones, about 98% seen once. Cells designated naive CD8 were CD45RO-negative and were positively selected for CCR7, with terminally differentiated effector memory CD45RA+ cells excluded. What was sequenced was naive CD8+ T cells sorted from blood. The origin of the receptors is a young man in good health.

The chain links TRBV5-1 to TRBJ2-1; no clear D. Germline CDR1 reads SGHRS; CDR2 reads YFSETQ. The germline V and J ends were trimmed by 0 bases and 8 bases, with 12 bases remaining between them. This CDR3 region has 14 residues. This CDR3 is CASSLGKGRDEQFF. As DNA, the CDR3 is TGCGCCAGCAGCTTGGGAAAGGGAAGGGATGAGCAGTTCTTC. The full variable domain, rest sourced from reference TRBV5-1 and TRBJ2-1, is KAGVTQTPRYLIKTRGQQVTLSCSPISGHRSVSWYQQTPGQGLQFLFEYFSETQRNKGNFPGRFSGRQFSNSRSEMNVSTLELGDSALYLCASSLGKGRDEQFFGPGTRLTVL.

The V call is TRBV9, the J call TRBJ1-1, with TRBD1 as a possible D gene (6 bases). Trimming took 3 bases from V and 0 from J, leaving 9 bases between them. CDR1 and CDR2 (germline): SGDLS, YYNGEE. CDR3 length: 14 residues. The CDR3 nucleotides are TGTGCCAGCAGCGAGGGGGATTTGAACACTGAAGCTTTCTTT. It yields the protein CASSEGDLNTEAFF.

The genes are TRBV5-5 and TRBJ1-5; TRBD1 agrees at 10 bases. V was pared by 4 bases and J by 7 bases, with 5 bases of the junction left unmatched. The CDR3 is 14 residues long. Germline lookup yields CDR1 SGHKS and CDR2 YYEKEE (reference sequence). Written as DNA, the CDR3 is TGTGCCAGCAGCGACCGGGACAGGGGCCAGCCCCAGCATTTT. Amino acids: CASSDRDRGQPQHF.

As to this clone: A junction boundary mismatches the germline segment, possibly from a read error. This chain joins TRBV7-2 and TRBJ2-7, with 7 bases identical to TRBD2. The CDR3 runs 15 residues. Germline CDR1 reads SGHTA; CDR2 reads FQGNSA. This chain's CDR3 is CASSLGASGSTEEYF. Written as DNA, the CDR3 is TGTGCCAGCAGCTTAGGCGCTAGCGGAAGTACCGAGGAGTACTTC.

The gene calls are TRBV4-3 and TRBJ1-1, with unresolved D. V lost 1 base and J lost 6, with 3 bases in between. Germline V lookup: CDR1 LGHNA, CDR2 YSLEER. This CDR3 contains 11 residues. CDR3 in amino acids: CASSQGAEAFF. CDR3 DNA: TGCGCCAGCAGCCAAGGGGCTGAAGCTTTCTTT.

This chain uses TRBV5-1 with TRBJ2-7; D possibly corresponds to TRBD2 (6 bases). Germline-derived CDR1 and CDR2 are SGHRS and YFSETQ. CDR3 length equals 15 residues. V lost 5 bases to trimming and J lost 2 bases, with 17 bases between them. This CDR3 reads CASRAWDSDPYEQYF. In DNA, the CDR3 is TGCGCCAGCAGGGCATGGGACTCCGATCCCTACGAGCAGTACTTC. Together with reference TRBV5-1 and TRBJ2-7, the CDR3 gives the full variable domain: KAGVTQTPRYLIKTRGQQVTLSCSPISGHRSVSWYQQTPGQGLQFLFEYFSETQRNKGNFPGRFSGRQFSNSRSEMNVSTLELGDSALYLCASRAWDSDPYEQYFGPGTRLTVT.

This chain links TRBV7-9 with TRBJ2-1; D might be TRBD1 (6 bases). V lost 5 bases, J lost 10 bases, and 9 bases lay in between. Per the germline V gene, CDR1 is SEHNR and CDR2 is FQNEAQ (reference sequence). The CDR3 is 11 residues long. CDR3 nucleotide sequence: TGTGCCAGCAGCACAGGGTGGGAGCAGTTCTTC. Residues: CASSTGWEQFF.

This rearrangement joins TRBV11-3 to TRBJ2-1, with 7 bases identical to TRBD2. V was clipped by 5 bases and J by 7 bases; unmatched bases: 11. Germline lookup yields CDR1 SGHNT and CDR2 YENEEA. The CDR3 has 15 residues. DNA for the CDR3: TGTGCCAGCAGCACATCCCGGGACTATGGGAATGAGCAGTTCTTC. Protein product: CASSTSRDYGNEQFF.

The rearrangement joins TRBV6-5 to TRBJ2-3; D is unresolved. Between the trimmed V and J ends, which lost 4 bases and 1 base, there was a span of 3 bases. The V gene's germline CDR1 is MNHEY and CDR2 SVGAGI. CDR3 size: 12 residues. CDR3 in amino acids: CASSWGTDTQYF. CDR3 coding DNA: TGTGCCAGCAGTTGGGGCACAGATACGCAGTATTTT.

The chain couples TRBV29-1 to TRBJ2-1, with D tentatively TRBD2 (5 bases). Per the germline V gene, CDR1 is SQVTM and CDR2 is ANQGSEA. This CDR3 spans 13 amino acids. V lost 6 bases to trimming and J lost 7 bases, with 16 bases between them. CDR3 protein: CSVRVRTGNEQFF. The CDR3 DNA reads TGCAGCGTGCGAGTCAGGACTGGGAATGAGCAGTTCTTC.

CDR3: CASSRNRDTVGQYF. CDR3 DNA sequence: TGTGCCAGCAGCCGGAACCGGGACACTGTGGGGCAGTACTTC. The chain employs TRBV7-8 and TRBJ2-7; possible D gene TRBD1, 6 bases. The CDR3 covers 14 residues. Between the trimmed V and J ends, which lost 5 bases and 9 bases, there was a span of 20 bases. Germline V gene lookup returns CDR1 SGHVS and CDR2 FQNEAQ.

This chain joins TRBV7-6 and TRBJ2-1, with TRBD2 identical over 11 bases. J gave up 8 bases and V 0 bases, and 18 bases lay outside the gene matches. Germline-derived CDR1 and CDR2 are SGHVS and FNYEAQ. The CDR3 length is 20 residues. The CDR3 bases are TGTGCCAGCAGCTTAGCCCCCGGGACTAGCGGCCTGTTGGGGTTGGATGAGCAGTTCTTC. It translates to CASSLAPGTSGLLGLDEQFF.

The chain uses TRBV27 and TRBJ2-6; D unclear. From germline, CDR1 is MNHEY and CDR2 SMNVEV (reference sequence). The CDR3 consists of 14 residues. Trimming left V 2 bases short and J 2 bases short, with 4 bases between. Written as DNA, the CDR3 is TGTGCCAGCAGTTTAATCCCTGGGGCCAACGTCCTGACTTTC. This sequence encodes CASSLIPGANVLTF.

Points on this clone: In the same sample, other DNA sequences code for this CDR3. The rearrangement links TRBV6-6 to TRBJ2-2; D gene unclear. The CDR3 spans 13 residues. V lost 0 bases and J 5 bases, leaving 4 bases between the germline ends. Germline lookup yields CDR1 MNHNY and CDR2 SVGAGI (reference sequence). The CDR3 bases are TGTGCCAGCAGTTACTCGTCAACCGGGGAGCTGTTTTTT. It specifies CASSYSSTGELFF.

The chain uses TRBV4-1 and TRBJ2-7, with 7 bases identical to TRBD2. Germline CDR1 reads MGHRA; CDR2 reads YSYEKL. The J segment lost 3 bases and the V segment lost 3 bases, leaving 5 bases of the junction unmatched. The CDR3 is made up of 14 amino acids. As DNA, the CDR3 is TGCGCCAGCAGCCAGGCGGGAGCTATCTACGAGCAGTACTTC. As protein: CASSQAGAIYEQYF.

V is TRBV18 and J is TRBJ2-2; a weak D match, TRBD2 (5 bases). V was clipped by 3 bases and J by 7 bases, with 12 bases between them. This CDR3 has 14 amino acids. Germline assignment: CDR1 KGHSH and CDR2 LQKENI. In DNA form, the CDR3 reads TGTGCCAGCTCACCCTCTTCTCGGGGCGGGGAGCTGTTTTTT. Translation: CASSPSSRGGELFF.

The V call is TRBV14, the J call TRBJ2-2; unclear D gene. CDR1 is SGHDN and CDR2 is FVKESK in the germline V gene. The CDR3 is 13 residues long. V was clipped by 11 bases and J by 0 bases, with 10 bases between them. CDR3 DNA sequence: TGTGCCCTCCACCTAGCGAACACCGGGGAGCTGTTTTTT. Its protein is CALHLANTGELFF.

The genes are TRBV14 and TRBJ2-1, with a tentative D call TRBD2 (6 bases). The V and J ends lost 1 base and 3 bases respectively, with 16 bases between them. Germline V CDR1 and CDR2: SGHDN, FVKESK. There are 17 residues in the CDR3. CDR3 amino acids: CASSQAGSGARYNEQFF. Here the CDR3 DNA reads TGTGCCAGCAGCCAAGCTGGGTCGGGAGCTCGCTACAATGAGCAGTTCTTC. The complete variable domain, with remaining parts taken from reference TRBV14 and TRBJ2-1, reads EAGVTQFPSHSVIEKGQTVTLRCDPISGHDNLYWYRRVMGKEIKFLLHFVKESKQDESGMPNNRFLAERTGGTYSTLKVQPAELEDSGVYFCASSQAGSGARYNEQFFGPGTRLTVL.

The chain has TRBV5-1 and TRBJ1-2; 7 bases are a match to TRBD1. The germline V gene has CDR1 SGHRS and CDR2 YFSETQ. The trim removed 0 bases at V and 8 bases at J, leaving 16 bases unmatched. The CDR3 sequence is 17 residues long. The CDR3 loop is CASSLVRFGGTDGGYTF. The DNA of the CDR3 is TGCGCCAGCAGCTTGGTCCGGTTCGGCGGGACAGACGGGGGCTACACCTTC.

The V gene is TRBV27, the J gene TRBJ1-1, with a tentative D call TRBD1 (5 bases). CDR1 is MNHEY and CDR2 is SMNVEV in the germline V gene (reference sequence). V lost 5 bases, J lost 8 bases, and 18 bases lay in between. This CDR3 is built from 14 residues. Here the CDR3 reads CASSTGGALREAFF. CDR3 DNA sequence: TGTGCCAGCAGTACCGGAGGGGCCCTAAGAGAAGCTTTCTTT.

This chain links TRBV11-2 with TRBJ2-5; perhaps TRBD1 as D (6 bases). CDR3 length: 14 amino acids. Germline values: CDR1 SGHAT, CDR2 FQNNGV. With 5 bases removed from V and 1 base from J, the gap between germline ends came to 11 bases. CDR3 sequence: CASSPTDSQETQYF. In DNA form, the CDR3 reads TGTGCCAGCAGCCCAACGGACAGCCAAGAGACCCAGTACTTC.